This T cell receptor beta chain was sequenced in a study of control samples from healthy donors and cancer patients. The protocol was immunoSEQ multiplex PCR, while the TCRdb copy is restricted to in-frame clones and leaves out a portion. Of 70,000 or so clones listed, around 94% were seen once; the top ten hold about 6.2%. V was pared by 3 bases and J by 5 bases, with 11 bases between. This CDR3 region has 13 residues. Germline loops: CDR1 SEHNR, CDR2 FQNEAQ (reference sequence). Sequenced material: blood. The sequence came from a woman aged 40 to 50 in good health. V gene TRBV7-9 combines with J gene TRBJ2-7, with no clear D. The CDR3 sequence: CASSLRPAHEQYF. The CDR3 DNA reads as TGTGCCAGCAGCTTGCGCCCAGCTCACGAGCAGTACTTC.